This T cell receptor beta chain was captured in a study of blood T cells in healthy people across ages. The wider study: When template switching was applied, about one barcoded beta molecule was captured per two T cells.

V was pared by 3 bases and J by 8 bases, with 10 bases between. Germline lookup yields CDR1 DFQATT and CDR2 SNEGSKA (reference sequence). This CDR3 comprises 11 residues. A J-beta primer mix and a sample-barcoded 5' primer were used in a second PCR of about 6 to 12 cycles. TCRdb processed the 5' RACE reads anew with MiXCR; each CDR3 protein has one entry. Of 1.5 million to 2 million distinct CDR3 sequences listed, about two fifths are singletons. The sequence was obtained from a human donor in good health. The sequencing sample was made of blood. The chain uses TRBV20-1 and TRBJ1-1, with a possible D match to TRBD1 (5 bases). Here the CDR3 DNA reads TGCAGTGCTAGTCCTCAGGGCGAAGCTTTCTTT. This encodes CSASPQGEAFF.